The 8 T cell receptor delta chains in this list originate from one sample, sequenced in a study of Vδ1+ human thymocytes. Extracted RNA was reverse transcribed into cDNA. CDR3 amplicons came from multiplex PCR with pooled V-gene forward and constant-region reverse primers. TCRdb reanalysed the multiplex PCR reads via CATT. The top ten hold over 0.35% of the sample, which has about 50,000 delta-chain clones, more than 13% seen once. Their cognate antigens are unknown. General study points: Thymic TRG and TRD repertoires appeared highly polyclonal, with Gaussian CDR3 length distributions.

The sample taken for sequencing was Vdelta1+ gamma-delta thymocytes from the thymus. Subset indicated: FACS-sorted CD3+ TCRalphabeta- TCRVdelta1+ TCRVdelta2- thymocytes. The source is a girl under three years old who had congenital heart surgery.

This chain connects TRDV1 to TRDJ1, with D perhaps being TRDD2 or TRDD3 (5 bases each). Germline CDR1 TSWWSYY, CDR2 QGS. The length of the CDR3 is 17 residues. Trimming removed 9 bases from V and 3 bases from J, with 26 bases in between. CDR3: CALTEAWPRDSSDKLIF. The CDR3 DNA reads TGTGCTCTAACCGAAGCCTGGCCTCGGGATTCCTCCGATAAACTCATCTTT.

This rearrangement joins TRDV1 to TRDJ1, with 9 bases matching TRDD3. Per the germline V gene, CDR1 is TSWWSYY and CDR2 is QGS. After removal of 2 bases from V and 0 bases from J, the junction contained 22 bases not matched to a gene. The CDR3 loop spans 22 amino acids. The CDR3 sequence is CALGENQLGIRRGGGYTDKLIF. Written as DNA, the CDR3 is TGTGCTCTTGGGGAAAATCAACTGGGGATACGCAGGGGGGGGGGATACACCGATAAACTCATCTTT.

Concerning this clone: A much bigger clone sits one base away, suggesting this may be a read error. V is TRDV2 and J is TRDJ1, with D uncertain. V was pared by 7 bases and J by 1 base, with 9 bases between. CDR3 length: 12 amino acids. Germline V CDR1 and CDR2: GEAIGNYY, EKD. The CDR3 DNA sequence: TGTGCCTGGTCCTCGTCCACCGATAAACTCATCTTT. Translation: CAWSSSTDKLIF.

The chain links TRDV1 to TRDJ1, with 13 bases lining up with TRDD3. Germline V gene data show CDR1 as TSWWSYY and CDR2 as QGS. With 2 bases clipped from V and 3 bases from J, the junction kept 12 bases outside the gene matches. The CDR3 runs to 19 residues. CDR3 region: CALGEVRLGDTTDSDKLIF. Here the CDR3 DNA reads TGTGCTCTTGGGGAAGTTAGACTGGGGGATACGACGGACTCCGATAAACTCATCTTT.

The genes are TRDV1 and TRDJ1, with unresolved D. The CDR3 totals 14 residues. Trimming cost V 5 bases and J 1 base, with 11 bases left between them. The V gene's germline CDR1 is TSWWSYY and CDR2 QGS. The CDR3 DNA reads TGTGCTCTTGGGTTGCCTAACGGCACCGATAAACTCATCTTT. Translated, it gives CALGLPNGTDKLIF.

This clone was counted a few times. The V and J genes are TRDV1 and TRDJ1; the match to TRDD3 covers 12 bases. Trimming removed 0 bases from V and 4 bases from J; junction bases left unmatched: 15. The germline V gene encodes CDR1 TSWWSYY and CDR2 QGS. This CDR3 spans 20 amino acids. The CDR3 coding sequence is TGTGCTCTTGGGGAACTAGCTGTCCTCGCTGGGGGATACGAAGGCGATAAACTCATCTTT. This translates into CALGELAVLAGGYEGDKLIF.

V and J are TRDV1 and TRDJ1; the match to TRDD3 covers 10 bases. The CDR3 runs to 23 residues. CDR1 and CDR2 (germline): TSWWSYY, QGS. V lost 2 bases, J lost 0 bases, and 24 bases stayed unmatched. Here the CDR3 DNA reads TGTGCTCTTGGGGAAAATCCCCCGAAGAACATAATGTACTGGGGGATGTACACCGATAAACTCATCTTT. The encoded protein is CALGENPPKNIMYWGMYTDKLIF.

The V and J genes are TRDV1 and TRDJ1, with 8 bases fitting TRDD2. Trimming took 1 base from V and 0 from J; bases not matched to a gene: 25. The CDR3 is made up of 23 amino acids. Looked up from germline, CDR1 is TSWWSYY and CDR2 is QGS. The CDR3 coding sequence is TGTGCTCTTGGGGAACCTAGCGTTACTTCCTACGAAAGCTGGGGCAAGTACACCGATAAACTCATCTTT. It yields the protein CALGEPSVTSYESWGKYTDKLIF.